The clone carrying this T cell receptor (beta chain) was counted once. Its specificity is not known. Next came a second PCR, run for about 6 to 12 cycles, which used a sample-barcoded 5' primer along with a J-beta primer mix. TCRdb fed the 5' RACE reads into MiXCR, producing one record per CDR3 protein. The sample lists about 1.8 million distinct CDR3 sequences; less than 50% were seen once. These data belong to a study of blood T cells in healthy people across ages. The CDR3 contains 15 residues. Trimming removed 6 bases from V and 13 bases from J; junction bases left unmatched: 16. Looked up from germline, CDR1 is MNHEY and CDR2 is SVGEGT. Whole-study findings and limits: The study found more naive CD4+ cells and higher diversity in long-lived than aged donors.

The chain carries TRBV6-2 or TRBV6-3 and TRBJ2-4, with 9 bases lining up with TRBD1. The receptor's source is a woman aged 40-49 years in good health. The sequencing sample was made of blood. In nucleotides, the CDR3 is TGTGCCAGCAGCGACCTCGGGACAGGGTATCGAGAGCAGTACTTC. Translated, it gives CASSDLGTGYREQYF.